The T cell receptor (beta chain) under discussion was sequenced for a study of cytomegalovirus exposure and HLA in healthy donors. Study-level points and caveats: Productive rates of about 90% or about 30% were seen for most TCR beta V segments in an earlier analysis. Another analysis was done later, and it associated around 15,000 TCR beta sequences with HLA alleles at 0.05 false discovery rate.

PCR primers comprised 60 Vbeta and 13 Jbeta primers. Profiling relied on immunoSEQ multiplex PCR, and the TCRdb table lists in-frame clones only, not all of them. The data hold approximately 130,000 clones, with about 81% observed a single time. In nominal health when sampled, donors likely had unrecorded immune exposures nonetheless. Note on this clone: As yet, its antigen is unknown.

Sequenced sample: PBMCs. The sequence came from a woman aged 45-65 years in good health and CMV-seropositive.

The CDR3 reads CASSLAQGNEQFF. The DNA of the CDR3 is TGTGCCAGCAGCTTAGCGCAGGGGAATGAGCAGTTCTTC. This chain uses TRBV7-8 with TRBJ2-1; possible D gene TRBD1, 6 bases. The germline V and J ends were trimmed by 0 bases and 7 bases, with 7 bases remaining between them. The CDR3 is 13 amino acids. Germline V CDR1 and CDR2: SGHVS, FQNEAQ.